This T cell receptor beta chain is drawn from a study of CD8+ T cells in alopecia areata. This clone was counted a single time. Documented treatment: oral pan-JAK inhibitor, 5-10 mg twice daily. V shed 6 bases and J 1 base; nucleotides not matched to a gene: 5. The CDR3 covers 15 residues. Germline CDR1 MNHGY, CDR2 SAAAGT. Extraction of RNA preceded its reverse transcription into cDNA, which served as the sequencing template. Clones were read by immunoSEQ multiplex PCR, and TCRdb kept only the in-frame ones, dropping some. The sample holds over 70,000 clones, approximately 72% seen once. The input for sequencing was CD8+ T cells sorted from blood, taken at week 24, from a patient treated with tofacitinib. The chain joins TRBV6-8 to TRBJ2-3, with 9 nucleotides matching TRBD2. This TCR derives from a human donor with alopecia areata. Here the CDR3 reads CASRLAGARTDTQYF. The DNA of the CDR3 is TGTGCCAGCAGGTTAGCGGGAGCTCGCACAGATACGCAGTATTTT.